This TCR beta chain was observed in a study of T-cell reconstitution after alpha-beta-depleted transplantation in children. Study-wide results and caveats: Elevated TCRbeta diversity at day 60 was traced, in some patients, to surviving recipient T cells and thymic progenitors. Among T cells one year after transplant, newly produced cells accounted for most counts and diversity. Reportedly, roughly two months post-transplant, alpha-beta T cells arose from several hundred expanded graft clones.

Construction of the TCRbeta library involved unique molecular identifiers. TCRdb reprocessed the PCR reads with MiXCR, giving one entry per CDR3 protein. The table lists fewer than 1 million distinct CDR3 sequences, roughly 15% of them singletons. Germline loops: CDR1 MGHRA, CDR2 YSYEKL. J was trimmed by 3 bases and V by 0 bases; bases with no gene match: 10. This CDR3 spans 17 amino acids. About this clonotype itself: Its antigen is as yet unknown.

The sequence was obtained from a male patient between 10 and 17 years old who had a stem cell transplant for acute lymphoblastic leukemia, so the T cells may come from the graft donor. The sequencing used PBMCs, mostly from graft donor cells, collected 360 days after TCRalphabeta/CD19-depleted stem cell transplant. This sequence joins TRBV4-1 and TRBJ2-7, with TRBD2 matching over 8 bases. The DNA of the CDR3 is TGCGCCAGCAGCCAAGAGGAGGTTCGGGGGGGGGTCTACGAGCAGTACTTC. It is translated as CASSQEEVRGGVYEQYF.